The present T cell receptor (beta chain) was sequenced within a study of cytomegalovirus exposure and HLA in healthy donors (dated by TCRdb to the late 2010s). About the study as a whole: According to a later analysis, one platform produced both the 110 or so validation repertoires and the 720 or so repertoires of the first cohort. The study aimed to test whether signatures of past pathogen exposure could be identified by cataloging public T cell receptors. Besides the first cohort of 550 to 750 subjects, a separate validation cohort made up of about 120 different subjects was used. To predict cytomegalovirus infection status, the study combined high-throughput TCR immunosequencing, statistical association of individual TCRs with disease status, and machine learning. Overall study results and their limits: A few of the identified cytomegalovirus-associated TCR beta chains were confirmed in vitro to be specific for cytomegalovirus antigens. The authors suggested that the approach could potentially be extended to other disease states and immunological phenotypes. A later analysis had no HLA typing for the validation cohort, so co-occurrence there was scored across all 110 or so repertoires. While some public TCRs were present in many individuals, most TCR sequences turned up only very rarely across donors. Of the cluster scores, approximately 95% were above 0 in a later analysis, which found that TCRs clustered in the first cohort also tended to co-occur in the 120 validation repertoires. A total of 150 to 200 TCR beta chains were listed by the study as associated with cytomegalovirus. Cytomegalovirus status was reported to be diagnosed by the classifier with high specificity and sensitivity in both the original and validation cohorts.

From the cysteine through the phenylalanine, the CDR3 covers 13 amino acids. The sequence is cut down to CDR3 DNA, 39 bases in frame from base 1. The V and J ends are trimmed by 1 base and 8 bases, leaving 11 bases between them. CDR1 and CDR2, per the germline V gene, are SGHDN and FVKESK. The method behind the library was the immunoSEQ multiplex PCR assay. The authors' pipeline ran thus. A statistical classification framework was built to diagnose cytomegalovirus status from the catalog of TCR beta chain sequences. The source is immuneACCESS, and TCRdb retained only in-frame sequences with V and J called. Part of the clones is not carried over; for the studies checked, unresolved V genes explain less than half of this, and the remainder is unexplained. V, J and clone size derive from that table, while D and trimming were established from the DNA sequence. For this sample the table gives about 120,000 clones, of which approximately 90% were detected only once. The ten top clones hold approximately 2% of the sample.

In this sample, this clone turned up a few times. Its specific antigen is unknown. Base qualities are not at hand, and no much larger clone is one base apart. Donors formed part of the validation cohort, which comprised over a hundred subjects and was distinct from the first cohort of under 850 subjects. The sequence was obtained from a woman aged 18-30 years in good health and CMV-seronegative. The specimen sequenced was PBMCs. The sequence is built from TRBV14 and TRBJ1-2; possibly the D gene is TRBD1, per 5 matching bases. The DNA sequence reads TGTGCCAGCAGCCAAGTTGGACCAGGGGGCTACACCTTC. Its product reads: CASSQVGPGGYTF. Full variable domain (CDR3 extended with the reference TRBV14 and TRBJ1-2 proteins): EAGVTQFPSHSVIEKGQTVTLRCDPISGHDNLYWYRRVMGKEIKFLLHFVKESKQDESGMPNNRFLAERTGGTYSTLKVQPAELEDSGVYFCASSQVGPGGYTFGSGTRLTVV.